This T cell receptor beta chain came from a study of T cells of healthy individuals. Germline V gives CDR1 ENHRY, CDR2 SYGVKD. The V end was cut by 6 bases, the J end by 0 bases, with 16 bases between. This CDR3 is 16 amino acids long. TCRdb re-called the 5' RACE reads through MiXCR, storing one row per CDR3 protein. The repertoire holds about 63,000 distinct CDR3 sequences, with roughly 16% as singletons. V usage is TRBV10-3 and J usage is TRBJ2-3; a possible D gene is TRBD2 (5 bases). This receptor was obtained from a human donor in good health. The CDR3: CAIRKDGRTSTDTQYF. In nucleotides, the CDR3 is TGTGCCATCAGGAAAGACGGGCGGACTAGCACAGATACGCAGTATTTT.